Listed here are 8 T cell receptor beta chains from one sample, sequenced in a study of CD8 T cells in ankylosing spondylitis. TCRdb reprocessed the 5' RACE reads with MiXCR, giving one entry per CDR3 protein. The sample lists roughly 97,000 distinct CDR3 sequences, 7.5% to 9% occurring once. The specimen sequenced was blood, either unsorted or a sorted T cell fraction (not recorded which). Source of these receptors: a male donor with ankylosing spondylitis or in good health (not recorded which).

There are many counts of this clonotype. V gene TRBV20-1 combines with J gene TRBJ1-2; the D gene is possibly TRBD1 (5 bases). From germline, CDR1 is DFQATT and CDR2 SNEGSKA (reference sequence). Between the trimmed V and J ends, which lost 5 bases and 3 bases, there was a span of 16 bases. The CDR3 has 14 amino acids. The CDR3 coding sequence is TGCAGTGCTCACGGGGGGGGATCAGACTATGGCTACACCTTC. Protein sequence: CSAHGGGSDYGYTF.

There are many counts of this clonotype. This rearrangement joins TRBV5-5 to TRBJ1-2, with D possibly being TRBD1 (6 bases). Germline V gives CDR1 SGHKS, CDR2 YYEKEE (reference sequence). Trimming removed 4 bases from V and 4 bases from J, with 20 bases in between. The CDR3 is 16 residues long. The CDR3 region is CASSTTDRLLSYGYTF. DNA of the CDR3: TGTGCCAGCAGCACGACTGACAGGCTTCTATCCTATGGCTACACCTTC.

Many counts were recorded for this clonotype. The V gene is TRBV11-1, the J gene TRBJ2-2, with TRBD2 identical over 15 bases. V gave up 5 bases and J gave up 2 bases; unmatched junction bases: 15. This CDR3 spans 21 amino acids. The germline gives CDR1 SGHAT, CDR2 FQDESV (reference sequence). The CDR3 sequence: CASSQSDIGLAGGGNTGELFF. The CDR3 DNA reads as TGTGCCAGCAGCCAATCCGACATCGGACTAGCGGGAGGGGGAAACACCGGGGAGCTGTTTTTT.

This clonotype showed up many times. The chain is built from TRBV11-2 and TRBJ2-7; the match to TRBD2 covers 9 bases. Germline V gives CDR1 SGHAT, CDR2 FQNNGV. Losses at the gene ends were 2 bases for V and 4 bases for J; bases not matched to a gene: 15. The CDR3 extends over 18 amino acids. CDR3 loop: CASSLPPHSSSGMYEQYF. CDR3 nucleotides: TGTGCCAGCAGCTTACCTCCACATTCTTCTAGCGGGATGTACGAGCAGTACTTC.

The table lists this clonotype with many counts. The chain links TRBV7-8 to TRBJ2-5; D not resolved. CDR3 length equals 15 residues. Germline CDR1 reads SGHVS; CDR2 reads FQNEAQ. V was trimmed by 4 bases and J by 1 base, leaving 13 bases between them. The CDR3 sequence is CASSSFRLRQETQYF. CDR3 sequence (DNA): TGTGCCAGCAGCTCCTTCCGGCTCCGCCAAGAGACCCAGTACTTC.

In its sample, this clonotype was seen a few times. The genes are TRBV30 and TRBJ1-6; D uncertain. Per the germline V gene, CDR1 is GTSNPN and CDR2 is SVGIG (reference sequence). Deletions cut 4 bases from V and 7 bases from J, with 14 bases between. The CDR3 extends over 14 amino acids. CDR3: CAWIQFLTNSPLHF. CDR3 in DNA: TGTGCCTGGATACAGTTCCTTACCAATTCACCCCTCCACTTT.

This clonotype was counted ten times or more. CDR3 in DNA: TGCAGTGCTGGGACCGCGGAGACCCAGTACTTC. It yields the protein CSAGTAETQYF. The chain joins TRBV20-1 to TRBJ2-5; D is tentatively TRBD1 or TRBD2 (5 bases each). From germline, CDR1 is DFQATT and CDR2 SNEGSKA (reference sequence). Trimming removed 5 bases from V and 5 bases from J, with 9 bases in between. The CDR3 spans 11 residues.

There are many counts of this clonotype. The rearrangement uses TRBV6-5 and TRBJ1-2; no definite D call. V shed 0 bases and J shed 4 bases, with 12 bases lying between them. The CDR3 spans 15 residues. Germline V gene lookup returns CDR1 MNHEY and CDR2 SVGAGI. The CDR3 here is CASSYSVGGSYGYTF. The CDR3, as DNA: TGTGCCAGCAGTTACTCGGTTGGAGGGAGCTATGGCTACACCTTC.